Each of the 12 T cell receptor beta chains below was sequenced from the same sample in a study of T cells in Graves' hyperthyroidism and ophthalmopathy (dated by TCRdb to the late 2010s). The library was built by means of multiplex PCR. Sequencing instrument: Illumina HiSeq 2000. The TCR beta CDR3 regions were amplified from the RNA transcripts. The first round of RT-PCR for the TCR CDR3 was performed with the HTBI primer set and the Qiagen OneStep RT-PCR kit. The public reads were run again by TCRdb, first through fastp at Q25 and then through MiXCR, and only productive beta chains were kept. Identical CDR3 protein sequences are pooled into one entry, listed with their most common genes and DNA. The table for this sample lists more than 300,000 distinct CDR3 sequences; less than 20% of them were counted only once. The leading ten clones occupy 35% to 45% of the sample. Sample: blood. The receptors come from a man between 18 and 35 years old with Graves' ophthalmopathy.

This clonotype has at least ten counts. This chain joins TRBV7-8 and TRBJ1-5, with D hard to call. CDR1 is SGHVS and CDR2 is FQNEAQ in the germline V gene. The CDR3 contains 17 residues. V was cut by 0 bases and J by 1 base, with 13 bases left in between. CDR3: CASSLARWTASNQPQHF. In DNA, the CDR3 is TGTGCCAGCAGCTTAGCGCGATGGACTGCCAGCAATCAGCCCCAGCATTTT.

The rearrangement joins TRBV7-6 to TRBJ2-6; D not resolved. Trimming removed 4 bases at V and 3 bases at J, with 7 bases between. The germline V gene encodes CDR1 SGHVS and CDR2 FNYEAQ. The CDR3 contains 14 residues. DNA for the CDR3: TGTGCCAGCAGCTCGCCGTATGGGGCCAACGTCCTGACTTTC. Its protein is CASSSPYGANVLTF.

This chain joins TRBV7-2 and TRBJ2-5, with TRBD2 matching 9 bases. With 8 bases clipped from V and 0 bases from J, the junction kept 7 bases outside the gene matches. The CDR3 contains 15 residues. The germline CDR1 and CDR2 sequences are SGHTA and FQGNSA. CDR3 bases: TGTGCCAGCTTGCGGGGGGGACAGTACCAAGAGACCCAGTACTTC. Amino acids: CASLRGGQYQETQYF.

This clonotype was detected a few times. The genes are TRBV29-1 and TRBJ1-5; D is unresolved. V was trimmed by 5 bases and J by 1 base, leaving 6 bases between them. This CDR3 contains 12 residues. CDR1 is SQVTM, CDR2 ANQGSEA, per germline. CDR3 loop: CSVRISNQPQHF. The CDR3 nucleotides read TGCAGCGTTCGGATCAGCAATCAGCCCCAGCATTTT.

A few counts support this clonotype. This chain joins TRBV10-3 and TRBJ2-6; the D is unclear. Per the germline V gene, CDR1 is ENHRY and CDR2 is SYGVKD. V lost 9 bases and J lost 4, with 16 bases in between. This CDR3 region has 15 residues. CDR3: CAMASQVGGANVLTF. The CDR3 DNA is TGTGCCATGGCCAGCCAAGTCGGGGGGGCCAACGTCCTGACTTTC.

This clonotype occurred many times. The chain carries TRBV5-1 and TRBJ1-5; 9 positions agree with TRBD1. Germline lookup yields CDR1 SGHRS and CDR2 YFSETQ. The CDR3 loop spans 15 amino acids. J was trimmed by 8 bases and V by 4 bases; bases with no gene match: 10. Written as DNA, the CDR3 is TGCGCCAGCAGCGCCGGGGACAGGGTAGGGGAGCCCCAGCATTTT. Its translation: CASSAGDRVGEPQHF.

This clonotype was picked up a small number of times. J is TRBJ2-1 and V is TRBV18, with 13 bases lining up with TRBD2. Germline CDR1 KGHSH, CDR2 LQKENI. CDR3 length: 17 residues. J lost 15 bases, V lost 0 bases, and 14 bases had no gene match. DNA for the CDR3: TGTGCCAGCTCACCACCGGGATCTGGACTAGCGGGGGCACTGGGGTTCTTC. Amino acids: CASSPPGSGLAGALGFF. The full variable domain, in which reference TRBV18 and TRBJ2-1 provide the parts outside the CDR3, is NAGVMQNPRHLVRRRGQEARLRCSPMKGHSHVYWYRQLPEEGLKFMVYLQKENIIDESGMPKERFSAEFPKEGPSILRIQQVVRGDSAAYFCASSPPGSGLAGALGFFGPGTRLTVL.

The chain carries TRBV28 and TRBJ2-6; TRBD1 aligns across 7 bases. Germline trimming cut 6 bases from V and 2 bases from J; bases unmatched to any gene: 10. The CDR3 covers 17 residues. Germline V lookup: CDR1 MDHEN, CDR2 SYDVKM. CDR3 sequence: CASRPPTGNPGANVLTF. The DNA for the CDR3 is TGTGCCAGCAGACCTCCGACAGGGAACCCTGGGGCCAACGTCCTGACTTTC.

Remarks on this clonotype: Relative to the germline gene, one junction end is altered; a read error may explain this. The V gene is TRBV20-1, the J gene TRBJ1-3; TRBD1 agrees at 7 bases. The CDR3 has 17 amino acids. Per the germline V gene, CDR1 is DFQATT and CDR2 is SNEGSKA (reference sequence). CDR3 in DNA: TGCAGTGCTAGGGCTTTCCTCGGGACAGTTTCTGGAAACACCATATGTTTT. It specifies CSARAFLGTVSGNTICF.

This clonotype was seen many times. One end of the junction does not line up with germline, which may come from a read error. The chain joins TRBV6-6 to TRBJ2-5, with D unresolved. CDR3 size: 11 residues. CDR1 and CDR2 from the germline V gene are MNHNY and SVGAGI (reference sequence). CDR3 coding DNA: TGTGCCAGCAGTTACCAAGCGACCCAGTACTTC. Its translation: CASSYQATQYF.

CDR3 coding DNA: TGTGCCAGCAGCTTAATCGGGAGGGCCTACGAGCAGTACTTC. Protein product: CASSLIGRAYEQYF. The chain employs TRBV11-3 and TRBJ2-7; 8 nucleotides align to TRBD2. V lost 2 bases, J lost 2 bases, and 2 bases stayed unmatched. The CDR3 is made up of 14 amino acids. Germline CDR1 SGHNT, CDR2 YENEEA.

This clonotype was counted many times. The CDR3 sequence is CASSQAEGGTEAFF. The CDR3 DNA sequence: TGTGCCAGCAGCCAAGCAGAAGGTGGCACTGAAGCTTTCTTT. This sequence joins TRBV4-2 and TRBJ1-1, with no clear D. The CDR3 runs 14 residues. The germline CDR1 and CDR2 sequences are LGHNA and YNFKEQ. The V gene lost 1 base and the J gene lost 4 bases, with 10 bases spanning the gap.